This T cell receptor beta chain is from a study of blood T cell repertoires in COVID-19. Study background: Samples representing acute and convalescent COVID-19 were sourced from the United States, Italy and Spain.

After removal of 6 bases from V and 8 bases from J, the junction contained 9 bases not matched to a gene. CDR1 and CDR2 (germline): MNHEY, SVGAGI. This CDR3 is built from 14 residues. Produced via immunoSEQ multiplex PCR; TCRdb's table is partial and in-frame only. There are about 130,000 clones in the sample; roughly four fifths occur only once, and 15% to 20% lies in the top ten. V gene TRBV6-5 combines with J gene TRBJ2-1, with 8 bases lining up with TRBD1. Material: peripheral blood. The source of this sequence is a woman aged 45-65 years with acute or convalescent COVID-19. DNA of the CDR3: TGTGCCAGCAGGTTTGACAGGGGAGGATATGAGCAGTTCTTC. Its translation is CASRFDRGGYEQFF.